This TCR beta chain was observed in a study of T-cell memory formation after mild COVID-19. TCRdb processed the 5' RACE reads anew with MiXCR; each CDR3 protein has one entry. The top ten clones hold about a fifth of a sample with some 320,000 distinct CDR3 sequences, 15% to 20% of them seen once. Remarks on this clonotype: Its specificity is not known.

Trimming removed 3 bases from V and 14 bases from J, with 17 bases in between. The CDR3 covers 13 residues. The study's findings and limits: The authors left the SARS-CoV-2 specificity of second-wave clones peaking on day 37 unconfirmed. Pre-infection memory harbored some responding clones, suggesting cross-reactive memory joined.

The TCR was taken from a man between 18 and 35 years old who had mild COVID-19 (a few samples of this study predate the infection). Cell type and time point are not known. Material: PBMCs or a T cell subset sorted from them (not recorded which). The rearrangement uses TRBV12-3 or TRBV12-4 and TRBJ2-1; tentatively, D is TRBD1 (6 bases). CDR3 DNA sequence: TGTGCCAGCAGTTTGAGTGAGATCCAGGGGAAGTTCTTC. This encodes CASSLSEIQGKFF.